This T cell receptor (beta chain) derives from a study of blood T cell repertoires in COVID-19. Study-level information: The United States, Italy and Spain were the sources of the acute and convalescent COVID-19 samples. Sources were T cells, B-cell-depleted T cells, or PBMCs; the material itself was cDNA or gDNA.

Produced via immunoSEQ multiplex PCR; TCRdb's table is partial and in-frame only. The table has under 200,000 clones, 80% seen once. The study recruited people aged about 18 to 95 years across some 23 US areas. Cohort 3 donors counted as recovered after two negative PCRs, clearance, or resolved symptoms. CDR1 and CDR2 (germline): LNHDA, SQIVND (reference sequence). With 7 bases clipped from V and 6 bases from J, the junction kept 8 bases outside the gene matches. The CDR3 is 15 residues long. This clone has a single count. The gene calls are TRBV19 and TRBJ2-2; 10 nucleotides agree with TRBD1. The clonotype comes from a woman aged 60-75 years who had recovered from COVID-19. Sequencing was carried out using PBMCs or T cells enriched from blood (not recorded which). The CDR3 loop is CASTLDRGLAGELFF. The CDR3, as DNA: TGTGCCAGTACCTTGGACAGGGGGTTAGCCGGGGAGCTGTTTTTT.